The entry below gives a single TCR beta chain sequence along with its context. The antigen it recognizes is unknown. Base qualities are missing; no much larger clone stands one base away. The sample belongs to a study of OX40 agonist ivuxolimab in advanced cancers. With respect to the entire study: Ivuxolimab was an agonistic, fully human IgG2 monoclonal antibody directed against OX40 (CD134), a costimulatory receptor. Partial responses were achieved by three dose-escalation patients, of whom one had hepatocellular carcinoma and two had cutaneous melanoma. In the dose-escalation cohort, 82.7% of patients were male, and the mean age was approximately 60 years, with a range of roughly 23 to 85. Patients were allowed to have had prior anti-PD-1, anti-PD-L1 or anti-CTLA-4 therapy, and around two fifths of the dose-escalation patients had been treated with checkpoint inhibitors. Of the approximately 50 dose-escalation patients, hepatocellular carcinoma was present in about 20, melanoma in around 15, renal cell carcinoma in 9 and head and neck cancer in 9. The point of sequencing TCRbeta in the periphery was to test whether ivuxolimab changed TCR sequence diversity and drove clonal T-cell expansion. The paper describes the monotherapy dose-escalation part (N of about 50 patients) of the phase I trial of ivuxolimab. Intravenous ivuxolimab was administered to patients every 2 weeks at six dose levels: 0.01, 0.1, 0.3, 1.5, 3 and 10 mg/kg.

Patients with a history of autoimmune disease or receiving systemic immunosuppression were excluded from the trial. In every dose cohort, peripheral blood was drawn for TCR sequencing at baseline, cycle 4 day 1, and cycle 7 day 1. Samples were obtained from an open-label, multicenter, first-in-human phase I dose-escalation trial of ivuxolimab. The trial enrolled adults with locally advanced or metastatic head and neck squamous cell, hepatocellular, melanoma or renal cell carcinoma. Before TCR sequencing, CD4+ T cells and CD8+ T cells from peripheral blood were sorted into separate populations. Genomic DNA was extracted from sorted cells for sequencing of the TCRbeta CDR3 region. The immunoSEQ Assay was used to sequence the TCRbeta CDR3 regions. TCRdb re-hosts the immuneACCESS table, in-frame sequences only. Its copies lack some clones; in the studies checked, an unresolved V gene accounts for under half of them, and the cause for the rest is not known. The table for this sample lists tens of thousands of clones; around 86% of them were counted only once. The ten largest clones add up to 5% to 7.5% of the sample.

What the authors observed across the whole study: Which antigens the clonally expanded peripheral T cells were specific for was not determined. At doses of 0.1 to 3.0 mg/kg, clonal expansion of both CD4+ and CD8+ blood T cells was observed from baseline to week 6. Partial responders in the 0.1-3.0 mg/kg groups had among the lowest normalized peripheral clonal expansion, especially among CD8+ T cells. On average, CD8+ T cells showed more expanded clones than CD4+ T cells after ivuxolimab. Low levels of normalized T-cell clonal expansion were also seen in some nonresponding patients.

Sample: CD4+ or CD8+ T cells sorted from blood, taken in a trial of the OX40 agonist ivuxolimab. This TCR was recovered from an adult with an advanced solid tumor such as melanoma, head and neck, liver or kidney cancer.

The nucleotides read TGCAGCGTTGAAGACCTTCCCGGCAGGGGCTCCTACAATGAGCAGTTCTTC. This encodes CSVEDLPGRGSYNEQFF. The V gene is TRBV29-1 and the J gene is TRBJ2-1, with a tentative D gene TRBD1 over 6 matching bases. The V end loses 0 bases and the J end loses 0 bases, and a stretch of 15 bases separates them. The CDR3 starts with the cysteine, ends with the phenylalanine, and has 17 residues. Solely the CDR3 DNA is kept, with 51 bases framed from the first base. The germline V gene gives CDR1 as SQVTM and CDR2 as ANQGSEA.